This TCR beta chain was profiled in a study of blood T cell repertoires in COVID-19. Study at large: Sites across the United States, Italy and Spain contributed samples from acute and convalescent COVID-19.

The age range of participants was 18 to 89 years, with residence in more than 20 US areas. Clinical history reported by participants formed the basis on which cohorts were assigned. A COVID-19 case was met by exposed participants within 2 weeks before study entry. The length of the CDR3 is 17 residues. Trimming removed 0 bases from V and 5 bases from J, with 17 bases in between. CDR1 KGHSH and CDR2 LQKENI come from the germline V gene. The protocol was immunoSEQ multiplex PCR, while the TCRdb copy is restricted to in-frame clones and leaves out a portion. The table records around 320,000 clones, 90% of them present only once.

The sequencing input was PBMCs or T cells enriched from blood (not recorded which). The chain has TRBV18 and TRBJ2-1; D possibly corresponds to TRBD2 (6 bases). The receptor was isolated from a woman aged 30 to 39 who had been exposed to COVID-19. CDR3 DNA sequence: TGTGCCAGCTCACCACCGGGAGGAACCTTGACTAACAATGAGCAGTTCTTC. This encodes CASSPPGGTLTNNEQFF.